This TCR beta chain was found in a study of OX40 agonist ivuxolimab in advanced cancers. The wider study: Patients took ivuxolimab, an agonistic anti-OX40 (CD134) antibody.

Libraries were prepared by immunoSEQ multiplex PCR; TCRdb keeps only in-frame clonotypes and omits some of them. The table has about 64,000 clones, approximately 90% seen once. V trimming: 3 bases; J trimming: 8 bases; junction bases outside the gene matches: 12. Germline V CDR1 and CDR2: SEHNR, FQNEAQ (reference sequence). This CDR3 is built from 16 residues. The TCR sequence derives from an adult with an advanced solid tumor such as melanoma, head and neck, liver or kidney cancer. Sample: CD4+ or CD8+ T cells sorted from blood, taken in a trial of the OX40 agonist ivuxolimab. The chain combines TRBV7-9 with TRBJ2-1, with 8 nucleotides matching TRBD2. The CDR3 sequence is CASSFYLARAGDEQFF. In DNA form, the CDR3 reads TGTGCCAGCAGCTTTTATCTAGCGCGAGCGGGGGATGAGCAGTTCTTC.